These T cell receptor beta chains were read from a single sample in a study of tumour-infiltrating T cells in Burkitt lymphoma. Repertoires were generated with immunoSEQ multiplex PCR, while TCRdb's copy carries only in-frame clones and drops some. Found here are approximately 15,000 clones, approximately 29% of them singletons; the top ten hold 6.2%. Sequenced sample: tumor tissue. These receptor sequences come from a human donor with diffuse large B-cell lymphoma. CDR3s include the opening cysteine and the closing phenylalanine or tryptophan. A D gene is named only where the DNA matches it firmly. Not all rows give a size; the values are once, few, many and, for expanded clones, a class.

v_gene,abundance,j_gene,d_gene,CDR3aa,CDR3nt
TRBV27,.,TRBJ1-1,.,CASSLHRGVSVNTEAFF,TGTGCCAGCAGTTTACATCGGGGCGTATCCGTGAACACTGAAGCTTTCTTT
TRBV18,.,TRBJ2-7,TRBD1,CASSPRSQGSSYEQYF,TGTGCCAGCTCACCACGGTCACAGGGGAGCTCCTACGAGCAGTACTTC
TRBV6-5,.,TRBJ2-1,TRBD2,CASRPSGSYNEQFF,TGTGCCAGCAGGCCTAGCGGGAGTTATAATGAGCAGTTCTTC
TRBV30,.,TRBJ2-6,TRBD2,CAWSVRPLGSGRSGANVLTF,TGTGCCTGGAGTGTACGCCCACTTGGTAGCGGGAGATCTGGGGCCAACGTCCTGACTTTC
TRBV7-9,medium-sized,TRBJ2-2,.,CASSYDSTGELFF,TGTGCCAGCAGCTACGACAGCACCGGGGAGCTGTTTTTT
TRBV18,few,TRBJ2-5,.,CASSQTSGGPWETQYF,TGTGCCAGCTCTCAAACCTCTGGAGGGCCTTGGGAGACCCAGTACTTC
TRBV5-1,.,TRBJ2-7,TRBD1,CASGQGASYEQYF,TGCGCCAGCGGACAGGGGGCTTCCTACGAGCAGTACTTC
TRBV7-8,.,TRBJ2-3,.,CASTRASSTDTQYF,TGTGCCAGCACGAGAGCCTCTAGCACAGATACGCAGTATTTT
TRBV27,.,TRBJ2-7,.,CASSKGDSPYEQYF,TGTGCCAGCAGTAAAGGAGACAGCCCCTACGAGCAGTACTTC
TRBV2,.,TRBJ2-7,.,CATDRDSYEQYF,TGTGCCACAGACAGAGACTCCTACGAGCAGTACTTC
TRBV7-8,.,TRBJ2-7,.,CASSYRERAYEQYF,TGTGCCAGCAGCTACAGAGAGAGAGCCTACGAGCAGTACTTC
TRBV5-1,few,TRBJ1-2,.,CASSQDSHGYTF,TGCGCCAGCAGCCAGGACAGTCATGGCTACACCTTC
TRBV30,few,TRBJ2-5,.,CAWTDRETQYF,TGTGCCTGGACGGATCGAGAGACCCAGTACTTC
TRBV7-2,.,TRBJ2-7,.,CASSYGFYEQYF,TGTGCCAGCAGCTACGGGTTTTACGAGCAGTACTTC
TRBV7-8,.,TRBJ2-1,.,CASTLTGDQNEQFF,TGTGCCAGCACCCTAACCGGGGATCAGAATGAGCAGTTCTTC
TRBV6-5,.,TRBJ2-5,TRBD2,CASRKGLAGEDF,TGTGCCAGCAGAAAGGGGCTAGCGGGTGAAGACTTC
TRBV11-2,.,TRBJ2-2,.,CASSPQGFANTGELFF,TGTGCCAGCAGTCCCCAGGGGTTTGCGAACACCGGGGAGCTGTTTTTT
TRBV4-1,medium-sized,TRBJ1-1,.,CASSRDFTDRPTYEAFF,TGCGCCAGCAGCCGAGATTTTACGGACAGACCTACCTATGAAGCTTTCTTT
TRBV27,.,TRBJ2-2,.,CASSPVTLYTGELFF,TGTGCCAGCAGTCCGGTTACGCTATACACCGGGGAGCTGTTTTTT
TRBV4-1,.,TRBJ1-3,TRBD1,CASSQATGTGNTIYF,TGCGCCAGCAGCCAAGCGACAGGGACTGGAAACACCATATATTTT
TRBV2,few,TRBJ1-5,TRBD1,CASSVGTGGFQPQHF,TGTGCCAGCAGTGTGGGGACAGGGGGTTTTCAGCCCCAGCATTTT
TRBV6-1,few,TRBJ2-1,.,CASRGTGSYNEQFF,TGTGCCAGCCGAGGAACAGGGTCCTACAATGAGCAGTTCTTC
TRBV7-8,.,TRBJ1-1,.,CASSPTGGQMNTEAFF,TGTGCCAGCAGCCCGACGGGGGGGCAGATGAACACTGAAGCTTTCTTT
TRBV5-5,.,TRBJ1-2,TRBD1,CASSAPTGPKGYGYTF,TGTGCCAGCAGCGCTCCGACAGGGCCCAAGGGCTATGGCTACACCTTC
TRBV27,once,TRBJ2-5,.,CASSFRGFTGETQYF,TGTGCCAGCAGTTTCCGGGGTTTTACCGGGGAGACCCAGTACTTC
TRBV6-1,.,TRBJ2-5,TRBD1,CASHRQGAIGETQYF,TGTGCCAGCCACCGACAGGGGGCCATCGGAGAGACCCAGTACTTC
TRBV7-2,few,TRBJ1-1,TRBD1,CASSPTRHQGGNSEAFF,TGTGCCAGCAGCCCTACGAGGCATCAGGGGGGGAATTCTGAAGCTTTCTTT
TRBV11-3,.,TRBJ2-3,.,CASSAGSSTDTQYF,TGTGCCAGCAGCGCCGGGAGTAGCACAGATACGCAGTATTTT
TRBV18,.,TRBJ1-5,TRBD1,CASSEGQNSNQPQHF,TGTGCCAGCTCAGAGGGACAGAATAGCAATCAGCCCCAGCATTTT
TRBV19,.,TRBJ2-7,.,CASSIGQPYEQYF,TGTGCCAGTAGTATAGGGCAGCCCTACGAGCAGTACTTC
TRBV2,.,TRBJ1-1,TRBD1,CASTVRQGANTEAFF,TGTGCCAGCACAGTTAGACAGGGGGCGAACACTGAAGCTTTCTTT
TRBV2,few,TRBJ2-2,.,CASSDLVGGPNTGELFF,TGTGCCAGCAGTGACCTGGTGGGGGGCCCTAACACCGGGGAGCTGTTTTTT
TRBV10-1,few,TRBJ2-1,.,CASAAGKWVQFF,TGCGCCAGCGCCGCGGGGAAATGGGTGCAGTTCTTC
TRBV10-2,once,TRBJ1-1,.,CASSEGSAPFF,TGCGCCAGCAGTGAAGGGTCAGCTCCTTTCTTT
TRBV28,few,TRBJ2-7,TRBD2,CASSFGGGEQYF,TGTGCCAGCAGTTTCGGGGGAGGGGAGCAGTACTTC
TRBV5-4,.,TRBJ2-7,.,CASSSSPVEFYEQYF,TGTGCCAGCAGCTCCTCACCCGTTGAATTTTACGAGCAGTACTTC
TRBV15,once,TRBJ2-7,.,CATSREWGASYEQYF,TGTGCCACCAGCAGAGAATGGGGGGCCTCCTACGAGCAGTACTTC
TRBV5-1,.,TRBJ2-7,TRBD1,CASSLADRGYEQYF,TGCGCCAGCAGCTTGGCGGACAGGGGATACGAGCAGTACTTC
TRBV5-1,.,TRBJ2-3,.,CASSPTGHGGDTQYF,TGCGCCAGCAGCCCAACGGGACACGGAGGCGATACGCAGTATTTT
TRBV19,.,TRBJ1-2,TRBD1,CASSISGTDNYGYTF,TGTGCCAGTAGTATATCGGGGACAGATAACTATGGCTACACCTTC
TRBV28,.,TRBJ2-5,TRBD1,CASSDPGQGWQETQYF,TGTGCCAGCAGTGACCCGGGACAGGGCTGGCAAGAGACCCAGTACTTC